The present T cell receptor (beta chain) was sequenced within a study of shared clonotypes between healthy human individuals. Study summary: Aged between 18 and 49, the donors were two women and three men. Study-wide findings and caveats: Genetic and exposure-history diversity was limited by the small donor number. Naive subsets, compared against memory subsets, generally had larger estimated richness values.

Remarks on this clone: No antigen is known for it.

Assay: immunoSEQ multiplex PCR; the TCRdb copy retains only in-frame clones and omits some. The profile covers about 1.5 million clones, with 95% to 99% appearing a single time and about 0.42% taken by the ten largest. V lost 3 bases to trimming and J lost 3 bases; unmatched junction nucleotides: 5. CDR3 length: 14 amino acids. CDR1 is SGHNT and CDR2 is YYREEE in the germline V gene (reference sequence). This TCR came from a man younger than 40 in good health. Sequencing was performed on naive CD4+ T cells sorted from blood. Subset defined: CD45RA+ positively selected. The chain uses TRBV5-4 and TRBJ2-7, with 8 bases fitting TRBD1. The CDR3 DNA sequence: TGTGCCAGCAGCTCCCGGGACAGGAGCTACGAGCAGTACTTC. It codes for CASSSRDRSYEQYF.